Sequencing of this TCR beta chain was carried out in a study of T-cell reconstitution after alpha-beta-depleted transplantation in children. This clonotype was detected many times. Its antigen remains unknown. Unique molecular identifiers were used to barcode this TCRbeta library. Using its own MiXCR run on the PCR reads, TCRdb lists one record per CDR3 protein. In the table there are approximately 250,000 distinct CDR3 sequences, over 20% of which are singletons. V was clipped by 0 bases and J by 3 bases; unmatched bases: 13. Germline CDR1 and CDR2: SGHRS and YFSETQ. The CDR3 runs 20 residues. Whole-study findings and limits: It was reported that alpha-beta T cells came from several hundred expanded graft clones (about two months after transplant). The origin of high day-60 TCRbeta diversity in some patients lay in surviving recipient T cells and thymic progenitors. Among T cells one year after transplant, newly produced cells accounted for most counts and diversity.

The sequencing used PBMCs, collected before TCRalphabeta/CD19-depleted stem cell transplant. The chain has TRBV5-1 and TRBJ2-2, with 11 bases fitting TRBD2. The TCR sequence derives from a girl aged 2 to 10 with Fanconi anemia, due to receive a stem cell transplant. The CDR3 bases are TGCGCCAGCAGCTTGGAGGCTAGCGGGAGGTCCCACATCTACACCGGGGAGCTGTTTTTT. It specifies CASSLEASGRSHIYTGELFF.